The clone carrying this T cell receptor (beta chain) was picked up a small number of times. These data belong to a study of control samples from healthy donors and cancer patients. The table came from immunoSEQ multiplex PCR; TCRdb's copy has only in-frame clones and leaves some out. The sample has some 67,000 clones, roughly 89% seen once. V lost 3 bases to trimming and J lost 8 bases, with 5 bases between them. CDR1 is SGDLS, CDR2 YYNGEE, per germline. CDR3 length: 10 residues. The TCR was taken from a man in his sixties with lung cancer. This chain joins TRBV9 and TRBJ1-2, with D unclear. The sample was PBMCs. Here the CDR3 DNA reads TGTGCCAGCAGCGGCGAGGGCTACACCTTC. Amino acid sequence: CASSGEGYTF.